Listed below are T cell receptor beta chains from one sample, sequenced in a study of response to subunit inactivated influenza vaccine. MiXCR, applied by TCRdb to the RT-PCR reads, yields one record per CDR3 protein. The sample carries around 570,000 distinct CDR3 sequences, approximately 10% recorded once. The same sample was also used in a study of T cells expressing NK-cell markers.

The source was PBMCs from blood, collected on the day of vaccination. The receptors originated from a man over 45 who received an inactivated influenza vaccine. The CDR3 runs from the conserved cysteine through the conserved F or W. The D gene is left open where the match is weak. For some rows the clone size is stated as once, few or many, or as a class when expanded; others skip it.

D gene	clone size	J gene	V gene	CDR3 DNA	CDR3 protein
TRBD1	few	TRBJ2-1	TRBV11-1	TGTGCCAGCAGCTTAAAGAGGACAGGGCCCACCTTTTATAGCTCCTACAATGAGCAGTTCTTC	CASSLKRTGPTFYSSYNEQFF
NA	NA	TRBJ1-1	TRBV27	TGTGCCAGCAGTTTTGATCCCAGGACTGAAGCTTTCTTT	CASSFDPRTEAFF
NA	few	TRBJ1-3	TRBV29-1	TGCAGCGTTGAGACAACCCTTGGAAACACCATATATTTT	CSVETTLGNTIYF
NA	NA	TRBJ2-3	TRBV20-1	TGCAGTGCTGGCATAGGAGCCAGCACAGATACGCAGTATTTT	CSAGIGASTDTQYF
TRBD2	few	TRBJ2-5	TRBV28	TGTGCCAGCAGTGGAACGTCGCGGGGGGCGTTGGAGACCCAGTACTTC	CASSGTSRGALETQYF
NA	many	TRBJ1-2	TRBV6-5	TGTGCCAGCAGTTACACCGGGACACGTGGGAACTATGGCTACACCTTC	CASSYTGTRGNYGYTF
NA	few	TRBJ1-6	TRBV11-2	TGTGCCAGCAGCTCGATAGGGGAAGGGTTTAATTCACCCCTCCACTTT	CASSSIGEGFNSPLHF
NA	few	TRBJ2-5	TRBV20-1	TGCAGTGCTAGAGATCCCCCCGGCAACCAAGAGACCCAGTACTTC	CSARDPPGNQETQYF
NA	NA	TRBJ2-4	TRBV28	TGTGCCAGCAGTTTATCCATTTTGGCCAAAAACATTCAGTACTTC	CASSLSILAKNIQYF
NA	NA	TRBJ2-5	TRBV28	TGTGCCAGCAGTTTAAACACCGGGGAGACCCAGTACTTC	CASSLNTGETQYF
NA	few	TRBJ2-6	TRBV6-1	TGTGCCAGCATCCCCCCGGGCGGGCCCTCTGGGGCCAACGTCCTGACTTTC	CASIPPGGPSGANVLTF
TRBD1	few	TRBJ2-1	TRBV15	TGTGCCACCAGCAAACGACAGGGATCCTACAATGAGCAGTTCTTC	CATSKRQGSYNEQFF
NA	NA	TRBJ2-2	TRBV29-1	TGCAGCGCTACCCTCCCAAGGGGGGGAGGCGACACCGGGGAGCTGTTTTTT	CSATLPRGGGDTGELFF
TRBD2	few	TRBJ2-1	TRBV29-1	TGCAGCGGCCGGACTAGCGGGAGTTACAATGAGCAGTTCTTC	CSGRTSGSYNEQFF
NA	many	TRBJ1-4	TRBV11-2	TGTGCCAGCAGCTTAACTGACAGCCCTAATGAAAAACTGTTTTTT	CASSLTDSPNEKLFF
TRBD2	NA	TRBJ2-2	TRBV7-6	TGTGCCAGCAGCTTACTAGCGGGAGGGCCAGTCCCCGGGGAGCTGTTTTTT	CASSLLAGGPVPGELFF
NA	NA	TRBJ2-3	TRBV7-9	TGTGCCAGCAGCTTAGCGCACAGCACAGATACGCAGTATTTT	CASSLAHSTDTQYF
TRBD1	few	TRBJ2-1	TRBV7-8	TGTGCCAGCAGTTCAAGTAGGTGGGGACAGGGGGCCAATGAGCAGTTCTTC	CASSSSRWGQGANEQFF
NA	NA	TRBJ2-1	TRBV12-3/TRBV12-4	TGTGCCAGCCTGTTGGCCGGGGGGCTTTTCTATGAGCAGTTCTTC	CASLLAGGLFYEQFF
NA	few	TRBJ2-3	TRBV4-2	TGTGCCAGCAGCCAAGAGGGGCTTTACACAGATACGCAGTATTTT	CASSQEGLYTDTQYF
TRBD2	NA	TRBJ2-5	TRBV4-1	TGCGCCAGCAGCCAAGTGGGACTAGCGGGGGGGCGACGAGAGACCCAGTACTTC	CASSQVGLAGGRRETQYF
TRBD2	few	TRBJ2-1	TRBV3-1	TGTGCCAGCAGCTCAAGAAAGCGGGACCTCTACAATGAGCAGTTCTTC	CASSSRKRDLYNEQFF
NA	many	TRBJ2-2	TRBV4-3	TGCGCCAGCAGCCAATTTTGGGGGGGGCCACCGGGGGAGCTGTTTTTT	CASSQFWGGPPGELFF
TRBD1	few	TRBJ1-4	TRBV2	TGTGCCAGCAGTAACAGACCGCGGACAGGGGCCATTCAGGAAAAACTGTTTTTT	CASSNRPRTGAIQEKLFF
TRBD2	many	TRBJ2-1	TRBV12-3/TRBV12-4	TGTGCCAGCAGGGTAGCGGGGCACGAAACAAATGAGCAGTTCTTC	CASRVAGHETNEQFF